This T cell receptor (beta chain) was retrieved from a study of Ad26.COV2.S vaccination and SARS-CoV-2 variants. Study-wide points: Breadth of non-spike TCRs did not differ between vaccinees and placebo recipients. The TCR breadth and depth analyses may have understated or missed part of the total T cell responses. Reportedly, after vaccination the spike-specific CD8+ and CD4+ T cell responses displayed substantial breadth.

With regard to this clone: The target antigen is unknown.

This CDR3 has 14 amino acids. V was shortened by 3 bases and J by 4 bases, with 10 bases between the two germline ends. Germline V CDR1 and CDR2: ENHRY, SYGVKD. TCRdb's copy holds only in-frame clones and misses some; the assay was immunoSEQ multiplex PCR. The repertoire holds about 94,000 clones, with 82% as singletons. The chain joins TRBV10-3 to TRBJ2-1; D call uncertain. The material was peripheral blood, obtained after recovery from COVID-19. This receptor was taken from a human donor who had recovered from COVID-19. The CDR3 here is CAISDIGWYNEQFF. DNA of the CDR3: TGTGCCATCAGTGATATTGGGTGGTACAATGAGCAGTTCTTC.